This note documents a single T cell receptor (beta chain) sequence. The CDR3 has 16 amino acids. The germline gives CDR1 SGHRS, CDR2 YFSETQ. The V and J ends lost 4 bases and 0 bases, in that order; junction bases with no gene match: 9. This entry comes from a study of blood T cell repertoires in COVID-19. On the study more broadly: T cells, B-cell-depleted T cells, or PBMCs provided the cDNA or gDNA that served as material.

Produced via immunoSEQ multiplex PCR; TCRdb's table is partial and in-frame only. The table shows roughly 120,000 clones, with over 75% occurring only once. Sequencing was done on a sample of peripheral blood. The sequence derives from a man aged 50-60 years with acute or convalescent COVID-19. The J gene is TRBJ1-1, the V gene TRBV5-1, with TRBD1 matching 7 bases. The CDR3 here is CASSHGGTVMNTEAFF. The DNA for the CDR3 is TGCGCCAGCAGCCATGGAGGGACAGTAATGAACACTGAAGCTTTCTTT.